Presented here are 10 T cell receptor beta chains from one specimen sequenced in a study of CD8+ T cells in alopecia areata. Following RNA extraction, reverse transcription yielded cDNA that acted as the sequencing template. Profiled with immunoSEQ multiplex PCR; TCRdb holds only in-frame clones, not every one. This table holds approximately 170,000 clones, roughly three fifths found once. Treatment denoted: oral pan-JAK inhibitor, 5-10 mg twice daily. The starting material was CD4+ T cells sorted from blood, obtained at week 4, from a patient treated with tofacitinib. Receptors originate from a human donor with alopecia areata.

This clone has a single count. The rearrangement joins TRBV25-1 to TRBJ2-5; D is tentatively TRBD1 or TRBD2 (6 bases each). Germline V CDR1 and CDR2: MGHDK, SYGVNS. V was cut by 7 bases and J by 5 bases, with 17 bases left in between. This CDR3 has 14 residues. This CDR3 reads CASTAMGGWETQYF. The CDR3 bases are TGTGCCAGCACCGCCATGGGGGGCTGGGAGACCCAGTACTTC.

This chain joins TRBV15 and TRBJ2-1, with D unresolved. Trimming pared 5 bases from V and 5 bases from J, leaving 10 bases between. Germline V gives CDR1 LNHNV, CDR2 YYDKDF (reference sequence). This CDR3 has 13 amino acids. The CDR3 sequence: CATSSISNNEQFF. CDR3 coding DNA: TGTGCCACCAGCTCAATATCAAACAATGAGCAGTTCTTC.

This chain connects TRBV29-1 to TRBJ2-5; D gene uncertain. Germline V gene data show CDR1 as SQVTM and CDR2 as ANQGSEA. The V and J ends lost 0 bases and 7 bases respectively, with 15 bases between them. The CDR3 length is 14 residues. The CDR3 nucleotides are TGCAGCGTTGAAGATCTGGCGACCCATTCGACCCAGTACTTC. It yields the protein CSVEDLATHSTQYF.

The chain carries TRBV29-1 and TRBJ1-4; D is unclear. Germline V gene data show CDR1 as SQVTM and CDR2 as ANQGSEA. The V end was cut by 7 bases, the J end by 7 bases, with 10 bases between. This CDR3 comprises 11 residues. The CDR3 nucleotides are TGCAGCGCCGAAACCGGTGAAAAACTGTTTTTT. As protein: CSAETGEKLFF.

The V call is TRBV18, the J call TRBJ1-5; 8 positions agree with TRBD1. The CDR3 is made up of 15 amino acids. J lost 4 bases, V lost 2 bases, and 4 bases had no gene match. The germline V gene has CDR1 KGHSH and CDR2 LQKENI. CDR3 in amino acids: CASSPTTGGNQPQHF. The CDR3 bases are TGTGCCAGCTCACCAACAACAGGGGGGAATCAGCCCCAGCATTTT.

The chain is built from TRBV30 and TRBJ2-2; D not certain. V was shortened by 4 bases and J by 3 bases, with 12 bases between the two germline ends. The CDR3 is 14 amino acids. CDR1 is GTSNPN and CDR2 is SVGIG in the germline V gene (reference sequence). The CDR3 here is CAWTGRRYTGELFF. In DNA form, the CDR3 reads TGTGCCTGGACGGGTCGAAGATACACCGGGGAGCTGTTTTTT. The full variable domain, rest sourced from reference TRBV30 and TRBJ2-2, is SQTIHQWPATLVQPVGSPLSLECTVEGTSNPNLYWYRQAAGRGLQLLFYSVGIGQISSEVPQNLSASRPQDRQFILSSKKLLLSDSGFYLCAWTGRRYTGELFFGEGSRLTVL.

V gene TRBV29-1 combines with J gene TRBJ2-1; D possibly matches TRBD1 or TRBD2 (6 bases each). V was trimmed by 3 bases and J by 3 bases, leaving 9 bases between them. Germline lookup yields CDR1 SQVTM and CDR2 ANQGSEA. This CDR3 contains 13 residues. The CDR3 loop reads CSVERGVYNEQFF. The CDR3, as DNA: TGCAGCGTTGAGAGGGGGGTCTACAATGAGCAGTTCTTC.

Remarks on this clone: This sample includes further DNA sequences coding for the same CDR3. The chain uses TRBV7-2 and TRBJ2-2; D is possibly TRBD1 (6 bases). The CDR3 spans 14 residues. CDR1 and CDR2 from the germline V gene are SGHTA and FQGNSA. V was cut by 5 bases and J by 6 bases, with 13 bases left in between. CDR3 coding DNA: TGTGCCAGCAGCCTCGATCAGGGGCCCGGGGAGCTGTTTTTT. It encodes CASSLDQGPGELFF.

This clone has just a few counts. This sequence joins TRBV19 and TRBJ2-2, with D unresolved. The V gene's germline CDR1 is LNHDA and CDR2 SQIVND (reference sequence). There are 14 residues in the CDR3. V was clipped by 3 bases and J by 8 bases, with 13 bases between them. For the CDR3, the DNA is TGTGCCAGTAGTATGACCCACAGTTCGGGGGAGCTGTTTTTT. As protein: CASSMTHSSGELFF.

This clone was seen just once. This chain uses TRBV30 with TRBJ2-1; TRBD2 matches 9 bases. Germline CDR1 GTSNPN, CDR2 SVGIG (reference sequence). V shed 0 bases and J 1 base; nucleotides not matched to a gene: 10. This CDR3 comprises 18 residues. The CDR3: CAWSVVSGRAPSYNEQFF. For the CDR3, the DNA is TGTGCCTGGAGTGTAGTTAGCGGGAGAGCACCGTCCTACAATGAGCAGTTCTTC.